This T cell receptor beta chain is from a study of T cells in Graves' hyperthyroidism and ophthalmopathy. Overall study: Sampling of peripheral blood happened at initial diagnosis, prior to any treatment.

Broader study findings: Blood also carried most thyroid clonotypes expanded above 0.001.

CDR3 size: 17 residues. The V gene end was trimmed by 6 bases and the J gene end by 0 bases; junction bases not matched to a gene: 14. Germline V gene lookup returns CDR1 SGHTA and CDR2 FQGNSA. RNA transcripts were the template for amplifying TCR beta CDR3 regions. Carried out on the TCR CDR3, a first-round RT-PCR used the HTBI primer set. TCRdb passed the multiplex PCR reads through MiXCR, listing each CDR3 protein once. The sample gives 300,000 to 400,000 distinct CDR3 sequences, about 13% of which show up once; around a tenth is in the top ten. Disease duration under 2 months; hyperthyroidism patients were aged 18 to 65. Thyroid ultrasound and orbital computed tomography, with clinical symptoms and serum thyroxine and TRAb, informed diagnoses. This clonotype came up a few times. Its target is not known. A much larger clone lies a single base off, so this may be a read error.

This clonotype originated in a woman between 18 and 29 years old with Graves' hyperthyroidism. The chain has TRBV7-2 and TRBJ2-7; 7 nucleotides align to TRBD2. The specimen sequenced was blood. The CDR3 DNA reads as TGTGCCAGCAGTTCCCCACCAGCGGGGAAACTCTCCTACGAGCAGTACTTC. This codes for CASSSPPAGKLSYEQYF.